This TCR beta chain comes out of a study of blood T cells in healthy people across ages (dated by TCRdb to 2015 to 2017). Background for the entire study: Template switching captured roughly one uniquely barcoded TCR beta cDNA molecule per two T cells in model experiments. Two additional independent replicas of 1 million unique cDNA reads from the same blood draw were analyzed for two donors (one aged 18 to 29 and one aged 80 or older). To avoid experimental bias, donors of different ages were distributed randomly across sequencing lanes. Using deep sequencing normalized with unique cDNA molecular identifiers, the study measured how TCR beta repertoire diversity changes with age. The donors were split into four age groups: young (average around 15 years), middle-aged (39), aged (over 55) and long-lived (about 74). Study-wide findings and limitations: Because donor CMV infection status was unknown, age-related changes in expanded clonotypes were potentially confounded. Compared with the aged group, the long-lived group had more naive CD4+ T cells, fewer expanded clones and increased TCR diversity, suggesting age selection. Observed TCR beta diversity per million T cells fell roughly linearly with age, and a significant reduction was already apparent by age roughly 41. A strong correlation was found between observed TCR beta diversity and the percentage of naive T cells measured by flow cytometry. Conclusive comparison of naive and antigen-experienced compartments was prevented by the profiling of bulk unsorted PBMCs. Estimates of total diversity based on one million sequenced T cells were regarded as lower bounds and as underestimates.

From the cysteine up to the phenylalanine, the CDR3 has a length of 16 residues. The entry retains the CDR3 DNA only, 48 bases that are in frame from base 1. Based on the germline V gene (reference sequence), the CDR1 and CDR2 sequences are LGHDT and YNNKEL. Trimming removed 0 bases from V and 3 bases from J, leaving 12 bases between the germline ends. Receptor libraries were prepared by 5' RACE. These reads were obtained on an Illumina HiSeq 2500. A second PCR of roughly 7 to 11 cycles was performed with a sample-barcoded 5' primer and a J-beta primer mix. Each TCR beta cDNA molecule received a unique molecular identifier from a template-switch 5' adaptor carrying 12 random nucleotides. Each sample yielded at least 2.5 million CDR3-containing paired-end reads. The Mint cDNA synthesis kit, primed by a TRBC-specific oligonucleotide, was used to synthesize first-strand cDNA from all RNA. All cDNA was treated with uracil-DNA glycosylase and then went through a first 18-cycle PCR with the universal primers M1SS and BC2_uni_R. The authors' pipeline ran thus. Each sample was normalized by randomly selecting 1 million high-quality reads, each carrying a distinct molecular identifier. Reads with shared molecular identifiers were discarded instead of being binned into consensus sequences. CDR3 identification, clonotype clustering and error correction used MiTCR with a Q25 quality threshold and the strictest error-elimination algorithm. A nonparametric unseen species model using Euler transformation provided a lower-bound estimate of total TCR beta diversity. The public reads were quality trimmed at Q25 with fastp and then assembled into clones with MiXCR by TCRdb, keeping productive beta chains. Each CDR3 protein appears once, grouped with its most common genes and DNA. The authors' filters were not applied to this entry. The sample records roughly 1,500,000 distinct CDR3 sequences, around 36% of which are singletons. Over 9% of the sample belongs to the ten largest clones.

This clonotype occurred a few times. The clone's antigen remains unknown. There are no base qualities to consult, and no much larger clone falls within one base. Systemically healthy Caucasian individuals from Russia, 39 in total and aged roughly 6 to 100 years, were included as donors. Each donor gave approximately 9.4 milliliters of peripheral blood, drawn into EDTA-treated Vacutainer tubes. PBMCs were isolated by Ficoll-Paque density-gradient centrifugation, with at least 6 million obtained per sample. Total RNA was extracted from PBMCs with Trizol reagent, with at least 5.5 micrograms obtained per sample. For every donor, an aliquot of PBMCs went through flow cytometry to measure the percentages of naive CD45RAhigh/CD27high T cells.

Sequenced material: blood. The TCR comes from a woman younger than 45 in good health. In this chain, TRBV3-1 is recombined with TRBJ2-1; the D segment could be TRBD2, given 5 matching bases. The CDR3 region has the sequence CASSQDRGAFYNEQFF. The DNA sequence is given as TGTGCCAGCAGCCAAGATCGGGGAGCCTTCTACAATGAGCAGTTCTTC.